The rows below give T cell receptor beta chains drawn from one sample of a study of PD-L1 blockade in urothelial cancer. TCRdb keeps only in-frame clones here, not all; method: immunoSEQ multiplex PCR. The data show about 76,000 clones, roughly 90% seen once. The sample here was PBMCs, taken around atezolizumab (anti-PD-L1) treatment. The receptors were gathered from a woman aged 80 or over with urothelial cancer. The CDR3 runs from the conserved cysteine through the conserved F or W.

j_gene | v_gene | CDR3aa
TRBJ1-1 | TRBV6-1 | CASSLRPGGAEAFF
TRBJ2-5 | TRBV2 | CASIAGVRETQYF
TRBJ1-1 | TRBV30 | CAWTGQGNTEAFF
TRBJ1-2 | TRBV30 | CAWSVQYGYTF
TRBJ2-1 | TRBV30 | CAWSDLRRGHTYNEQFF
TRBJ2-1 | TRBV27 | CASSFTQLAGGTEQFF
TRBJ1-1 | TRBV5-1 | CASSSWGQNTEAFF
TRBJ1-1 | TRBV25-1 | CASSAQGDFSEAFF
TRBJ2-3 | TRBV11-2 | CASSLYPTLGGPDTQYF
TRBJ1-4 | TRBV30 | CAWSAFTGGSNEKLFF
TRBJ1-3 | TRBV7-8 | CATAHEATSGNTIYF
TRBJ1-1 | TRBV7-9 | CASSLASSGAEAFF
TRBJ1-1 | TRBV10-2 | CASSEAGGNTEAFF
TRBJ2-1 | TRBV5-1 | CASSRSSGVSYNEQFF
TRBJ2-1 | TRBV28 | CASSPHNGNYNEQFF
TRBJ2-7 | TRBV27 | CASSLLGPDEQYF
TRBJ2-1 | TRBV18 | CASSPGTSYNEQFF
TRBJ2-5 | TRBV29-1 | CSVGAVETQYF
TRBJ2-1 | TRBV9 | CASSRSYNEQFF
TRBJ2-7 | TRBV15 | CATSRAGQGAYEQYF
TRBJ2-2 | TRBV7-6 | CASSQETSGSWRAGELFF
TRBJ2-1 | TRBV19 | CASTETGVIGNEQFF
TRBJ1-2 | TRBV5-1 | CASSFRDRGGYTF
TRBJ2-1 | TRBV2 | CASAASGASYNEQFF
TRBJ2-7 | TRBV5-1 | CASSLWESGGTIDYEQYF
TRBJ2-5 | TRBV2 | CASIKGLQETQYF
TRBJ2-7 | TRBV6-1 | CASSATQNGGEQYF
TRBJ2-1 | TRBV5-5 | CASSLGLAGGLGYNEQFF
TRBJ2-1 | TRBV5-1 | CASSRGSYNEQFF
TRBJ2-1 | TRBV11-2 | CASSLGGTGGFDEQFF
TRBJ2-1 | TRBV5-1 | CASSSGTPGNEQFF
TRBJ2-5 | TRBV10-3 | CAIRGHGTGDQETQYF
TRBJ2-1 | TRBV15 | CAASRDLPTSGNHEQFF
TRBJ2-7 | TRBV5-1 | CASSRRTGDNSYEQYF
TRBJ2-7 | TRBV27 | CASSYRTSGRSYEQYF
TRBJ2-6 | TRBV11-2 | CASSPRGGGSSGANVLTF
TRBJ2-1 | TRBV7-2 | CASSTRQGANYNEQFF
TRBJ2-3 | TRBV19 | CASSLLAGAPTDTQYF
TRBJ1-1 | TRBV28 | CASRQDRGPLNTEAFF
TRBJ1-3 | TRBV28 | CASTQGGSGNTIYF
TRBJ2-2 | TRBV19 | CASRGRSRNTGELFF
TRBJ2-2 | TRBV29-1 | CSVLRGSNTGELFF
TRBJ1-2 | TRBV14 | CASSQGTGHNYGYTF
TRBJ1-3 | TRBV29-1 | CSVDRGLGGNTIYF
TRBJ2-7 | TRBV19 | CASSMLPGLAAYEQYF
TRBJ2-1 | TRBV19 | CASSIGAGMYNEQFF
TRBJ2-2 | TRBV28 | CASSLSPSGGGELFF
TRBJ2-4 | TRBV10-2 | CASQGQGSNIQYF
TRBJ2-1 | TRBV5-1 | CASSLTLAGDGNEQFF
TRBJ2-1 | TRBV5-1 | CASSNFLAGGDEQFF